Included here is one T cell receptor beta chain sequence, with context. Clinical history as reported by participants underpinned cohort assignment. V gave up 4 bases and J gave up 5 bases; unmatched junction bases: 8. Per the germline V gene, CDR1 is WNHNN and CDR2 is SYGVQD (reference sequence). The CDR3 has 15 residues. The data originate from a study of blood T cell repertoires in COVID-19. Study background: COVID-19 samples, acute and convalescent, were from the United States, Italy and Spain.

The method was immunoSEQ multiplex PCR; TCRdb's version includes in-frame clones alone and lacks a portion of them. Altogether about 160,000 clones are present, approximately 84% being singletons, with the ten largest covering about 5.8%. The specimen was PBMCs or T cells enriched from blood (not recorded which). V gene TRBV10-1 combines with J gene TRBJ2-1; TRBD2 aligns across 7 bases. The clonotype was recovered from a woman aged 35 to 49 with acute COVID-19. The CDR3 protein is CASSAVVLADNEQFF. DNA for the CDR3: TGCGCCAGCAGTGCAGTCGTCCTAGCGGACAATGAGCAGTTCTTC.